The T cell receptor beta chain described here comes from a study of identical twins. The J segment lost 4 bases and the V segment lost 3 bases, leaving 12 bases of the junction unmatched. The CDR3 extends over 17 amino acids. CDR1 is KGHSH and CDR2 is LQKENI in the germline V gene. This clonotype was detected ten times or more. Its specificity is not known. Unique molecular identifiers were present on cDNA, and template switching added a universal primer site. TCRdb reanalysed the 5' RACE reads using MiXCR and keeps one entry per CDR3 protein. The data show 120,000 to 150,000 distinct CDR3 sequences, with roughly 3.3% seen just once and approximately 7.6% held by the top ten. Study-wide results and limits: Reduced insertions were recorded for abundant cord blood beta clonotypes, with no such pattern in memory repertoires.

The receptor comes from a man aged 18 to 30 in good health. The rearrangement joins TRBV18 to TRBJ1-5; 7 positions agree with TRBD1. The source material was memory T cells sorted from blood. In DNA form, the CDR3 reads TGTGCCAGCTCACCCGGTGCCCGGGACAGAAGAAATCAGCCCCAGCATTTT. Its protein is CASSPGARDRRNQPQHF.